This is a list of T cell receptor beta chains from one sample in a study of T cell responses to AZD1222 COVID-19 vaccine. The table came from immunoSEQ multiplex PCR; TCRdb's copy has only in-frame clones and leaves some out. The data hold approximately 130,000 clones, with roughly 92% observed a single time. The sample in question was peripheral blood, obtained 28 days after the second AZD1222 dose. The receptor set was obtained from an adult who received the AZD1222 COVID-19 vaccine. The CDR3 runs from the conserved cysteine through the conserved F or W. A D gene is named only where the DNA matches it firmly. Clone size, where shown, is once, few, many, or a class for clones that have expanded.

v_call: TRBV6-5; d_call: .; clone_size: .; cdr3_length: 15; j_call: TRBJ1-2; cdr3_nt: TGTGCCAGCAGACCCCCCGCCCGGCCTAACTATGGCTACACCTTC; cdr3_aa: CASRPPARPNYGYTF
v_call: TRBV4-3; d_call: TRBD1; clone_size: .; cdr3_length: 12; j_call: TRBJ1-1; cdr3_nt: TGCGCCAGCAGCGGCGGGGACAGGGGTCCCTTCTTT; cdr3_aa: CASSGGDRGPFF
v_call: TRBV10-3; d_call: .; clone_size: .; cdr3_length: 16; j_call: TRBJ2-7; cdr3_nt: TGTGCCATCAGTAGCAGCCGGGACACGATCTCCTACGAGCAGTACTTC; cdr3_aa: CAISSSRDTISYEQYF
v_call: TRBV7-9; d_call: .; clone_size: .; cdr3_length: 12; j_call: TRBJ2-5; cdr3_nt: TGTGCCAGCAGCCCAGGGTCGGGGACCCAGTACTTC; cdr3_aa: CASSPGSGTQYF
v_call: TRBV19; d_call: .; clone_size: .; cdr3_length: 15; j_call: TRBJ2-1; cdr3_nt: TGTGCCAGTAGTATTTCTAGCGCCGGAGGCAATGAGCAGTTCTTC; cdr3_aa: CASSISSAGGNEQFF
v_call: TRBV19; d_call: .; clone_size: .; cdr3_length: 14; j_call: TRBJ1-4; cdr3_nt: TGTGCCAGTACCCAAGGGGGGCGGAATGAAAAACTGTTTTTT; cdr3_aa: CASTQGGRNEKLFF
v_call: TRBV19; d_call: .; clone_size: .; cdr3_length: 15; j_call: TRBJ2-1; cdr3_nt: TGTGCCAGTAGCGCCCGGGCTAGCAGATACAATGAGCAGTTCTTC; cdr3_aa: CASSARASRYNEQFF
v_call: TRBV6-2/TRBV6-3; d_call: TRBD2; clone_size: .; cdr3_length: 16; j_call: TRBJ2-3; cdr3_nt: TGTGCCAGCAGTTATGGCGGGGGGCAAAGCACAGATACGCAGTATTTT; cdr3_aa: CASSYGGGQSTDTQYF
v_call: TRBV3-1/TRBV3-2; d_call: .; clone_size: few; cdr3_length: 13; j_call: TRBJ1-2; cdr3_nt: TGTGCCAGCAGCCCCGGGACTGCCTATGGCTACACCTTC; cdr3_aa: CASSPGTAYGYTF
v_call: TRBV5-1; d_call: .; clone_size: few; cdr3_length: 12; j_call: TRBJ1-1; cdr3_nt: TGCGCCAGCAGGGGACACCGAGTTGAAGCTTTCTTT; cdr3_aa: CASRGHRVEAFF
v_call: TRBV10-3; d_call: .; clone_size: .; cdr3_length: 14; j_call: TRBJ1-1; cdr3_nt: TGTGCCATCAGCCCCGGACAGCCAAACACTGAAGCTTTCTTT; cdr3_aa: CAISPGQPNTEAFF
v_call: TRBV7-9; d_call: .; clone_size: .; cdr3_length: 17; j_call: TRBJ1-5; cdr3_nt: TGTGCCAGCAGCTTAGAAGAAACAGGCGCGCCCAATCAGCCCCAGCATTTT; cdr3_aa: CASSLEETGAPNQPQHF
v_call: TRBV19; d_call: .; clone_size: .; cdr3_length: 17; j_call: TRBJ2-7; cdr3_nt: TGTGCCAGTAGTATAGTCGGGATGGGGACGCTTCGCTACGAGCAGTACTTC; cdr3_aa: CASSIVGMGTLRYEQYF
v_call: TRBV5-8; d_call: TRBD2; clone_size: .; cdr3_length: 16; j_call: TRBJ2-7; cdr3_nt: TGTGCCAGCAGCTTGGTGGGACTAGCGGACTACTACGAGCAGTACTTC; cdr3_aa: CASSLVGLADYYEQYF
v_call: TRBV28; d_call: .; clone_size: once; cdr3_length: 14; j_call: TRBJ1-1; cdr3_nt: TGTGCCAGCAGTTCCCTCCCCCGAGGCACTGAAGCTTTCTTT; cdr3_aa: CASSSLPRGTEAFF
v_call: TRBV7-2; d_call: TRBD2; clone_size: .; cdr3_length: 17; j_call: TRBJ2-1; cdr3_nt: TGTGCCAGCAGCCCAGGGGGGACTAGCGGGAGTGTCAATGAGCAGTTCTTC; cdr3_aa: CASSPGGTSGSVNEQFF
v_call: TRBV6-5; d_call: .; clone_size: .; cdr3_length: 14; j_call: TRBJ2-7; cdr3_nt: TGTGCCAGCAGTTACTCTGGGGGCCAGAACGAGCAGTACTTC; cdr3_aa: CASSYSGGQNEQYF
v_call: TRBV5-6; d_call: .; clone_size: .; cdr3_length: 15; j_call: TRBJ1-1; cdr3_nt: TGTGCCAGCAGCTTGGTGGGGGATTTTGGCACTGAAGCTTTCTTT; cdr3_aa: CASSLVGDFGTEAFF
v_call: TRBV5-1; d_call: .; clone_size: .; cdr3_length: 14; j_call: TRBJ2-7; cdr3_nt: TGCGCCAGCAGCTTGGACAGTCTACGGTGGGAGCAGTACTTC; cdr3_aa: CASSLDSLRWEQYF
v_call: TRBV7-2; d_call: .; clone_size: .; cdr3_length: 12; j_call: TRBJ2-1; cdr3_nt: TGTGCCAGCAGTCGTACCCCCAATGAGCAGTTCTTC; cdr3_aa: CASSRTPNEQFF
v_call: TRBV21-1; d_call: .; clone_size: .; cdr3_length: 17; j_call: TRBJ2-2; cdr3_nt: TGTGCCAGCAGCCCTCACGGCGGGTGGGGACAGGGAGGGGAGCTGTTTTTT; cdr3_aa: CASSPHGGWGQGGELFF
v_call: TRBV7-9; d_call: TRBD1; clone_size: .; cdr3_length: 14; j_call: TRBJ2-7; cdr3_nt: TGTGCCAGCAGCCCTTCGACAGGGACGTACGAGCAGTACTTC; cdr3_aa: CASSPSTGTYEQYF
v_call: TRBV24-1; d_call: .; clone_size: .; cdr3_length: 16; j_call: TRBJ1-5; cdr3_nt: TGTGCCACCAGTGATTCCCGCAGGGGAAGCAATCAGCCCCAGCATTTT; cdr3_aa: CATSDSRRGSNQPQHF
v_call: TRBV21-1; d_call: .; clone_size: .; cdr3_length: 15; j_call: TRBJ1-1; cdr3_nt: TGTGCCAGCAGCAAAGAAAGGACAGGGACCACTGAAGCTTTCTTT; cdr3_aa: CASSKERTGTTEAFF
v_call: TRBV3-1/TRBV3-2; d_call: TRBD2; clone_size: .; cdr3_length: 16; j_call: TRBJ2-2; cdr3_nt: TGTGCCAGCAGCCCTCCCTTAGCGGGGTTCACCGGGGAGCTGTTTTTT; cdr3_aa: CASSPPLAGFTGELFF
v_call: TRBV7-2; d_call: .; clone_size: few; cdr3_length: 13; j_call: TRBJ2-2; cdr3_nt: TGTGCCAGCAGCTTAGGAATCGGCGGGGAGCTGTTTTTT; cdr3_aa: CASSLGIGGELFF
v_call: TRBV7-9; d_call: .; clone_size: .; cdr3_length: 12; j_call: TRBJ1-3; cdr3_nt: TGTGCCAGCAGCCTGCTCGGGAACACCATATATTTT; cdr3_aa: CASSLLGNTIYF
v_call: TRBV27; d_call: .; clone_size: few; cdr3_length: 15; j_call: TRBJ1-1; cdr3_nt: TGTGCCAGCAGTTTATCGAGGGCGGGGAACACTGAAGCTTTCTTT; cdr3_aa: CASSLSRAGNTEAFF
v_call: TRBV5-1; d_call: .; clone_size: once; cdr3_length: 16; j_call: TRBJ1-4; cdr3_nt: TGCGCCAGCAGCCCAATGGAGGGCGGGGATGGCGAAAAACTGTTTTTT; cdr3_aa: CASSPMEGGDGEKLFF
v_call: TRBV4-1; d_call: .; clone_size: .; cdr3_length: 16; j_call: TRBJ2-2; cdr3_nt: TGCGCCAGCAGCCAAGACTGGTTTGTCCACACCGGGGAGCTGTTTTTT; cdr3_aa: CASSQDWFVHTGELFF
v_call: TRBV6-6; d_call: .; clone_size: .; cdr3_length: 16; j_call: TRBJ2-3; cdr3_nt: TGTGCCAGCAGCCCATCCCCAGGACAGCACACAGATACGCAGTATTTT; cdr3_aa: CASSPSPGQHTDTQYF
v_call: TRBV21-1; d_call: .; clone_size: .; cdr3_length: 18; j_call: TRBJ2-7; cdr3_nt: TGTGCCAGCCGGGGGGGGACAGGGGTGTCTAGCGGGAGGTACGAGCAGTACTTC; cdr3_aa: CASRGGTGVSSGRYEQYF
v_call: TRBV7-3; d_call: .; clone_size: few; cdr3_length: 15; j_call: TRBJ2-3; cdr3_nt: TGTGCCAGCAGCCCCCTGGGCGGGGGCACAGATACGCAGTATTTT; cdr3_aa: CASSPLGGGTDTQYF
v_call: TRBV7-2; d_call: TRBD2; clone_size: once; cdr3_length: 17; j_call: TRBJ2-7; cdr3_nt: TGTGCCAGCAGCTTAAAGGGACTAGCGGGGACCTCCTACGAGCAGTACTTC; cdr3_aa: CASSLKGLAGTSYEQYF
v_call: TRBV28; d_call: .; clone_size: .; cdr3_length: 15; j_call: TRBJ2-7; cdr3_nt: TGTGCCAGTGGGTCGGCATTCACCTTCTCCTACGAGCAGTACTTC; cdr3_aa: CASGSAFTFSYEQYF
v_call: TRBV29-1; d_call: .; clone_size: .; cdr3_length: 14; j_call: TRBJ1-2; cdr3_nt: TGCAGTTCTACCAGCGGGACCAGTGGAGTTGGCTACACCTTC; cdr3_aa: CSSTSGTSGVGYTF
v_call: TRBV11-2; d_call: .; clone_size: .; cdr3_length: 15; j_call: TRBJ1-1; cdr3_nt: TGTGCCAGCAGCCCCCCCAAGTACAGGCACGGTGGAGCTTTCTTT; cdr3_aa: CASSPPKYRHGGAFF
v_call: TRBV28; d_call: .; clone_size: .; cdr3_length: 12; j_call: TRBJ2-1; cdr3_nt: TGTGCCAGCAGTGAAGGTTACAATGAGCAGTTCTTC; cdr3_aa: CASSEGYNEQFF
v_call: TRBV2; d_call: TRBD1; clone_size: .; cdr3_length: 14; j_call: TRBJ1-4; cdr3_nt: TGTGCCAGCAGGGACGACAGGGGAGGAGAAAAACTGTTTTTT; cdr3_aa: CASRDDRGGEKLFF
v_call: TRBV20-1; d_call: .; clone_size: .; cdr3_length: 11; j_call: TRBJ2-5; cdr3_nt: TGCAGTGCTCTTTTTGGGGAGACCCAGTACTTC; cdr3_aa: CSALFGETQYF
v_call: TRBV5-1; d_call: .; clone_size: .; cdr3_length: 12; j_call: TRBJ1-2; cdr3_nt: TGCGCCAGCAGTTTCGGAAACTATGGCTACACCTTC; cdr3_aa: CASSFGNYGYTF
v_call: TRBV28; d_call: .; clone_size: .; cdr3_length: 12; j_call: TRBJ1-2; cdr3_nt: TGTGCCAGCCGTACAGGCAACTATGGCTACACCTTC; cdr3_aa: CASRTGNYGYTF
v_call: TRBV4-3; d_call: .; clone_size: .; cdr3_length: 13; j_call: TRBJ2-1; cdr3_nt: TGCGCCAGCAGCCCCGGACTTGTCAATGAGCAGTTCTTC; cdr3_aa: CASSPGLVNEQFF
v_call: TRBV30; d_call: .; clone_size: .; cdr3_length: 13; j_call: TRBJ2-1; cdr3_nt: TGTGCCTGGAGTATGGACACTTACAATGAGCAGTTCTTC; cdr3_aa: CAWSMDTYNEQFF
v_call: TRBV19; d_call: .; clone_size: .; cdr3_length: 14; j_call: TRBJ1-2; cdr3_nt: TGTGCCAGTAGTATAGGTGCGGAGGGCTATGGCTACACCTTC; cdr3_aa: CASSIGAEGYGYTF
v_call: TRBV6-6; d_call: .; clone_size: .; cdr3_length: 12; j_call: TRBJ2-3; cdr3_nt: TGTGCCGGCGGCCGCGGGGCAGATACGCAGTATTTT; cdr3_aa: CAGGRGADTQYF
v_call: TRBV20-1; d_call: .; clone_size: .; cdr3_length: 11; j_call: TRBJ1-1; cdr3_nt: TGCAGTGCTAAAGGACAGTTGGAAGCTTTCTTT; cdr3_aa: CSAKGQLEAFF
v_call: TRBV24-1; d_call: TRBD1; clone_size: .; cdr3_length: 17; j_call: TRBJ1-1; cdr3_nt: TGTGCCACCAGTGGGCCCGGGACAGGTCCGCGGGCCACTGAAGCTTTCTTT; cdr3_aa: CATSGPGTGPRATEAFF
v_call: TRBV2; d_call: .; clone_size: .; cdr3_length: 13; j_call: TRBJ2-2; cdr3_nt: TGTGCCAGCAGGGCCAGGGGAACCGGGGAGCTGTTTTTT; cdr3_aa: CASRARGTGELFF
v_call: TRBV9; d_call: .; clone_size: .; cdr3_length: 15; j_call: TRBJ2-7; cdr3_nt: TGTGCCAGCAGCGTAGGGACTGCCTCCTCCTACGAGCAGTACTTC; cdr3_aa: CASSVGTASSYEQYF
v_call: TRBV4-2; d_call: TRBD1; clone_size: once; cdr3_length: 15; j_call: TRBJ1-2; cdr3_nt: TGTGCCAGCAGCGTAACAGGGGGGGCTAACTATGGCTACACCTTC; cdr3_aa: CASSVTGGANYGYTF
v_call: TRBV28; d_call: .; clone_size: .; cdr3_length: 12; j_call: TRBJ1-2; cdr3_nt: TGTGCCAGCAGTTCAAATATCTATGGCTACACCTTC; cdr3_aa: CASSSNIYGYTF
v_call: TRBV6-5; d_call: TRBD2; clone_size: .; cdr3_length: 16; j_call: TRBJ2-3; cdr3_nt: TGTGCCAGCAGTTATCGTCTAGCGGGAGTCACAGATACGCAGTATTTT; cdr3_aa: CASSYRLAGVTDTQYF
v_call: TRBV6-5; d_call: .; clone_size: once; cdr3_length: 15; j_call: TRBJ2-2; cdr3_nt: TGTGCCAGCAGTTTCGGACTACAACAAACCGGGGAGCTGTTTTTT; cdr3_aa: CASSFGLQQTGELFF
v_call: TRBV30; d_call: .; clone_size: .; cdr3_length: 15; j_call: TRBJ2-2; cdr3_nt: TGTGCCTGGAGTGTACCTACGGGACACACCGGGGAGCTGTTTTTT; cdr3_aa: CAWSVPTGHTGELFF
v_call: TRBV5-1; d_call: TRBD2; clone_size: once; cdr3_length: 16; j_call: TRBJ2-2; cdr3_nt: TGCGCCAGCAGCTTGACTAGCGGGAGAGGCACCGGGGAGCTGTTTTTT; cdr3_aa: CASSLTSGRGTGELFF
v_call: TRBV14; d_call: .; clone_size: few; cdr3_length: 14; j_call: TRBJ1-1; cdr3_nt: TGTGCCAGCAGCCAACCTCCTGAGGAGCCTGAAGCTTTCTTT; cdr3_aa: CASSQPPEEPEAFF
v_call: TRBV19; d_call: .; clone_size: .; cdr3_length: 15; j_call: TRBJ1-3; cdr3_nt: TGTGCCAGTAGCATCCTTGGGACCGTCGGAAACACCATATATTTT; cdr3_aa: CASSILGTVGNTIYF
v_call: TRBV6-2/TRBV6-3; d_call: .; clone_size: .; cdr3_length: 18; j_call: TRBJ2-7; cdr3_nt: TGTGCCAGCAGTTACTACCTAGACAGGTCGATACGAATCTACGAGCAGTACTTC; cdr3_aa: CASSYYLDRSIRIYEQYF